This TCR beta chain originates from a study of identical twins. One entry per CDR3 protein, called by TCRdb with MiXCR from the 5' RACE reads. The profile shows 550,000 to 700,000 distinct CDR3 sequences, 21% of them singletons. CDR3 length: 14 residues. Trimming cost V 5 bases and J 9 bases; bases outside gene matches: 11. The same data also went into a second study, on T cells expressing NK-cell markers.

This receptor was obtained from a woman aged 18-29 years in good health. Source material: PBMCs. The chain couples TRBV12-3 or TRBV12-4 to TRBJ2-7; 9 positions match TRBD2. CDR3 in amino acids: CASSPAGGDRLQYF. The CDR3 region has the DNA TGTGCCAGCAGTCCGGCGGGGGGGGATCGATTGCAGTACTTC.